This T cell receptor beta chain was profiled in a study of blood T cell repertoires in COVID-19. The V gene lost 10 bases and the J gene lost 7 bases, with 11 bases spanning the gap. Germline V gene data show CDR1 as MDHEN and CDR2 as SYDVKM. CDR3 length: 11 amino acids. Produced via immunoSEQ multiplex PCR; TCRdb's table is partial and in-frame only. The sample shows approximately 40,000 clones, about nine tenths of them seen only once. The sequenced material came from peripheral blood. The source of this sequence is a man aged 55-75 years with acute or convalescent COVID-19. The rearrangement uses TRBV28 and TRBJ1-5; maybe TRBD1 (6 bases). The CDR3 region has the DNA TGTGCCACCCGAGGGGGACAGCCCCAGCATTTT. It specifies CATRGGQPQHF.